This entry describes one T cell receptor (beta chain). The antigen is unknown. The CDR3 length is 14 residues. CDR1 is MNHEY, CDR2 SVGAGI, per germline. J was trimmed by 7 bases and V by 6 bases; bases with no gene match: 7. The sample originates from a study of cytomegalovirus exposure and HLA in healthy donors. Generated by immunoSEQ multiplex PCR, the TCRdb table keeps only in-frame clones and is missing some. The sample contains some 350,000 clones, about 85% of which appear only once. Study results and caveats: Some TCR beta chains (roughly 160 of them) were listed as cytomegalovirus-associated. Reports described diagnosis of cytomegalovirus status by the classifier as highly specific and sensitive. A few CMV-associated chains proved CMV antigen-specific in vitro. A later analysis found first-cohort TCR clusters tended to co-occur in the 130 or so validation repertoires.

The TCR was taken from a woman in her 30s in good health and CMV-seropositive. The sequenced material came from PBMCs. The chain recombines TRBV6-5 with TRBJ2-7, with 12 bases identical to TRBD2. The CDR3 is CASSPASGGDEQYF. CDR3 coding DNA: TGTGCCAGCAGCCCGGCTAGCGGGGGGGATGAGCAGTACTTC.